The 24 T cell receptor beta chains below come from one sample, sequenced in a study of blood T cell repertoires in COVID-19. The protocol was immunoSEQ multiplex PCR, while the TCRdb copy is restricted to in-frame clones and leaves out a portion. Among under 200,000 clones listed, roughly 80% were seen once. The sample taken for sequencing was peripheral blood. The receptors originated from a man between 60 and 70 years old with acute or convalescent COVID-19.

The V gene is TRBV5-4, the J gene TRBJ2-7; 11 bases are a match to TRBD1. Per germline, CDR1 SGHNT and CDR2 YYREEE (reference sequence). V was clipped by 4 bases and J by 4 bases; unmatched bases: 4. The CDR3 length is 14 residues. The CDR3 protein is CASSPDRGPYEQYF. CDR3 in DNA: TGTGCCAGCAGCCCGGACAGGGGGCCGTACGAGCAGTACTTC.

The chain has TRBV18 and TRBJ1-2, with 10 bases identical to TRBD1. Trimming removed 2 bases from V and 6 bases from J; junction bases left unmatched: 3. This CDR3 contains 14 residues. In germline, CDR1 is KGHSH, CDR2 LQKENI. CDR3 loop: CASSPDRGRNGYTF. Written as DNA, the CDR3 is TGTGCCAGCTCACCAGACAGGGGGCGGAATGGCTACACCTTC.

The chain joins TRBV5-4 to TRBJ2-7; 10 bases line up with TRBD1. V shed 4 bases, J shed 2 bases, and the junction held 9 bases outside the gene matches. The CDR3 runs to 16 residues. Germline V gives CDR1 SGHNT, CDR2 YYREEE (reference sequence). This CDR3 reads CASSQDRQGATYEQYF. For the CDR3, the DNA is TGTGCCAGCAGCCAAGATAGACAGGGGGCGACCTACGAGCAGTACTTC.

V is TRBV2 and J is TRBJ2-3; 11 bases agree with TRBD1. V was clipped by 3 bases and J by 5 bases; unmatched bases: 4. The CDR3 covers 15 residues. Germline CDR1 SNHLY, CDR2 FYNNEI. Written as DNA, the CDR3 is TGTGCCAGCAGTGATTGGACAGGGGGCGAAGATACGCAGTATTTT. Its protein is CASSDWTGGEDTQYF.

The chain employs TRBV9 and TRBJ2-1, with TRBD2 as a possible D gene (5 bases). Between the trimmed V and J ends, which lost 3 bases and 1 base, there was a span of 8 bases. This CDR3 region has 14 residues. Germline assignment: CDR1 SGDLS and CDR2 YYNGEE. CDR3 DNA sequence: TGTGCCAGCAGCGGTACGGGGTCCTACAATGAGCAGTTCTTC. The encoded protein is CASSGTGSYNEQFF.

In its sample, this clone was seen a few times. Other nucleotide sequences from this sample produce the same CDR3. CDR3 nucleotides: TGTGCCATCAGTCTTGGACAGGGGGACTATGGCTACACCTTC. Translating it yields CAISLGQGDYGYTF. The chain combines TRBV10-3 with TRBJ1-2, with TRBD1 identical over 10 bases. J gave up 3 bases and V 5 bases, and 3 bases lay outside the gene matches. The CDR3 totals 14 residues. In germline, CDR1 is ENHRY, CDR2 SYGVKD.

This sequence joins TRBV5-6 and TRBJ1-5; 8 positions agree with TRBD1. Germline lookup yields CDR1 SGHDT and CDR2 YYEEEE. The J segment lost 9 bases and the V segment lost 4 bases, leaving 9 bases of the junction unmatched. This CDR3 is 14 amino acids long. Here the CDR3 DNA reads TGTGCCAGCAGCACCGGACAGGGCGCCCGGCCCCAGCATTTT. Translating it yields CASSTGQGARPQHF.

J is TRBJ2-7 and V is TRBV2; 7 bases are shared with TRBD1. The CDR3 is 14 residues long. Losses at the gene ends were 5 bases for V and 4 bases for J; bases not matched to a gene: 8. The germline CDR1 and CDR2 sequences are SNHLY and FYNNEI. The CDR3 DNA follows: TGTGCCAGCAGTCGGCAGGGGGAGAGGTACGAGCAGTACTTC. This encodes CASSRQGERYEQYF.

This clone was found once. V is TRBV7-3 and J is TRBJ2-5; 11 bases match TRBD2. The junction had 6 bases not matched to a gene; V was cut back by 5 bases and J by 4 bases. This CDR3 is 15 amino acids long. Germline CDR1 and CDR2: SGHTA and FQGTGA. The CDR3: CASSQASGGRETQYF. The DNA of the CDR3 is TGTGCCAGCAGCCAAGCTAGCGGGGGGCGAGAGACCCAGTACTTC.

The chain employs TRBV11-2 and TRBJ1-1; the D gene is possibly TRBD1 (6 bases). Germline lookup yields CDR1 SGHAT and CDR2 FQNNGV. V shed 3 bases and J shed 5 bases, with 13 bases lying between them. The CDR3 has 14 residues. The CDR3 bases are TGTGCCAGCAGCTTGCAGGGGCGCGGTACTGAAGCTTTCTTT. Translated, it gives CASSLQGRGTEAFF.

This chain connects TRBV4-3 to TRBJ2-2; 8 nucleotides agree with TRBD1. Germline values: CDR1 LGHNA, CDR2 YSLEER. After removal of 0 bases from V and 5 bases from J, the junction contained 8 bases not matched to a gene. The CDR3 covers 17 residues. CDR3 in DNA: TGCGCCAGCAGCCAAGATCTCGGGACAGGCTTTACCGGGGAGCTGTTTTTT. Residues: CASSQDLGTGFTGELFF.

This clone was found a few times. V usage is TRBV7-8 and J usage is TRBJ2-3; D unresolved. The CDR3 covers 14 residues. The germline V gene encodes CDR1 SGHVS and CDR2 FQNEAQ. V was clipped by 2 bases and J by 2 bases, with 8 bases between them. The CDR3 DNA sequence: TGTGCCAGCAGCTTATTGAGGTTCACAGATACGCAGTATTTT. Translation: CASSLLRFTDTQYF. The full variable domain, with the rest looked up from reference TRBV7-8 and TRBJ2-3, is GAGVSQSPRYKVAKRGQDVALRCDPISGHVSLFWYQQALGQGPEFLTYFQNEAQLDKSGLPSDRFFAERPEGSVSTLKIQRTQQEDSAVYLCASSLLRFTDTQYFGPGTRLTVL.

This clone was observed a single time. The rearrangement uses TRBV15 and TRBJ1-5; 8 bases fit TRBD1. Germline-derived CDR1 and CDR2 are LNHNV and YYDKDF (reference sequence). V lost 4 bases and J lost 1; bases outside the gene matches: 9. The CDR3 consists of 17 residues. For the CDR3, the DNA is TGTGCCACCAGCAAGTCCCACGACAGGGGAAGCAATCAGCCCCAGCATTTT. It is translated as CATSKSHDRGSNQPQHF.

V and J are TRBV3-1 (or the pseudogene TRBV3-2) and TRBJ2-5, with a weak D call TRBD2 (6 bases). V was shortened by 0 bases and J by 5 bases, with 10 bases between the two germline ends. The CDR3 covers 14 residues. CDR1 LGHDT and CDR2 YNNKEL come from the germline V gene (reference sequence). The CDR3 sequence is CASSQDWRGETQYF. The CDR3 bases are TGTGCCAGCAGCCAAGATTGGAGGGGTGAGACCCAGTACTTC.

In its sample, this clone was seen a few times. The CDR3 spells CASSLEGEPYGYTF. The CDR3 bases are TGCGCCAGCAGCTTGGAAGGGGAACCCTATGGCTACACCTTC. The rearrangement uses TRBV5-1 and TRBJ1-2; D might be TRBD1 (5 bases). Trimming shortened V by 0 bases and J by 4 bases, and 10 bases separated the two germline ends. Germline CDR1 and CDR2: SGHRS and YFSETQ. The CDR3 extends over 14 amino acids. The full variable domain, rest sourced from reference TRBV5-1 and TRBJ1-2, is KAGVTQTPRYLIKTRGQQVTLSCSPISGHRSVSWYQQTPGQGLQFLFEYFSETQRNKGNFPGRFSGRQFSNSRSEMNVSTLELGDSALYLCASSLEGEPYGYTFGSGTRLTVV.

This clone has a handful of counts. V is TRBV28 and J is TRBJ2-1; the match to TRBD1 covers 10 bases. CDR3 length: 18 amino acids. The J segment lost 5 bases and the V segment lost 6 bases, leaving 16 bases of the junction unmatched. Germline CDR1 reads MDHEN; CDR2 reads SYDVKM. The CDR3 DNA follows: TGTGCCAGCAGATCCACCTATTTACGGGACAGGGGTCACAATGAGCAGTTCTTC. Protein product: CASRSTYLRDRGHNEQFF.

This clone was observed a few times. The rearrangement uses TRBV5-4 and TRBJ2-7, with D possibly matching TRBD2 (5 bases). This CDR3 has 13 amino acids. Germline V lookup: CDR1 SGHNT, CDR2 YYREEE (reference sequence). Trimming stripped 1 base from V and 3 bases from J, with 8 bases between. The CDR3 loop is CASSLRGIYEQYF. CDR3 nucleotide sequence: TGTGCCAGCAGCTTGAGAGGGATCTACGAGCAGTACTTC.

The chain employs TRBV5-4 and TRBJ2-7, with 9 nucleotides matching TRBD1. The CDR3 is made up of 14 amino acids. Looked up from germline, CDR1 is SGHNT and CDR2 is YYREEE (reference sequence). The J segment lost 7 bases and the V segment lost 2 bases, leaving 7 bases of the junction unmatched. DNA of the CDR3: TGTGCCAGCAGCTTACAGGGGGCGCCGGGAGAGCAGTACTTC. Amino acid sequence: CASSLQGAPGEQYF.

This rearrangement joins TRBV25-1 to TRBJ2-6; 9 nucleotides align to TRBD1. The ends lost 4 bases at V and 2 bases at J; junction bases unmatched: 6. Per the germline V gene, CDR1 is MGHDK and CDR2 is SYGVNS. The CDR3 sequence is 17 residues long. The CDR3, as DNA: TGTGCCAGCAGTGCCCCAAGACAGGGGGCTGGGGCCAACGTCCTGACTTTC. Translating it yields CASSAPRQGAGANVLTF.

V gene TRBV5-1 combines with J gene TRBJ2-2; a possible D gene is TRBD1 (5 bases). Germline V gene lookup returns CDR1 SGHRS and CDR2 YFSETQ. The V end lost 3 bases, the J end lost 1 base, and 7 bases lay between the germline ends. This CDR3 contains 14 residues. CDR3 sequence reads: CASSSQGNTGELFF. The DNA for the CDR3 is TGCGCCAGCAGCTCCCAGGGGAACACCGGGGAGCTGTTTTTT.

This chain uses TRBV6-5 with TRBJ1-2; 8 nucleotides line up with TRBD1. The V gene's germline CDR1 is MNHEY and CDR2 SVGAGI. V lost 11 bases to trimming and J lost 2 bases; unmatched junction nucleotides: 4. This CDR3 is built from 12 residues. The CDR3 here is CAGRQGNYGYTF. CDR3 coding DNA: TGTGCCGGTAGACAGGGGAACTATGGCTACACCTTC.

The genes are TRBV4-1 and TRBJ1-6; no clear D. The V gene's germline CDR1 is MGHRA and CDR2 YSYEKL. V lost 0 bases, J lost 9 bases, and 9 bases lay in between. The CDR3 length is 14 residues. CDR3 DNA sequence: TGCGCCAGCAGCCAAGAGAGCACTGGTTCACCCCTCCACTTT. Its translation: CASSQESTGSPLHF.

The V gene is TRBV18, the J gene TRBJ1-3; D is uncertain. The CDR3 has 15 amino acids. Germline CDR1 KGHSH, CDR2 LQKENI. V lost 4 bases and J lost 4, with 14 bases in between. The CDR3 DNA sequence: TGTGCCAGCTCACGAGTTGCGACACAAGGAAACACCATATATTTT. This translates into CASSRVATQGNTIYF. Drawing the rest from reference TRBV18 and TRBJ1-3, the complete variable domain is NAGVMQNPRHLVRRRGQEARLRCSPMKGHSHVYWYRQLPEEGLKFMVYLQKENIIDESGMPKERFSAEFPKEGPSILRIQQVVRGDSAAYFCASSRVATQGNTIYFGEGSWLTVV.

This rearrangement joins TRBV5-1 to TRBJ2-5; TRBD1 is a possible D gene (5 bases). Germline-derived CDR1 and CDR2 are SGHRS and YFSETQ. The CDR3 runs to 13 residues. V was pared by 0 bases and J by 2 bases, with 5 bases between. CDR3 sequence (DNA): TGCGCCAGCAGCTTGGGACAGCAAGAGACCCAGTACTTC. Encoded protein: CASSLGQQETQYF.